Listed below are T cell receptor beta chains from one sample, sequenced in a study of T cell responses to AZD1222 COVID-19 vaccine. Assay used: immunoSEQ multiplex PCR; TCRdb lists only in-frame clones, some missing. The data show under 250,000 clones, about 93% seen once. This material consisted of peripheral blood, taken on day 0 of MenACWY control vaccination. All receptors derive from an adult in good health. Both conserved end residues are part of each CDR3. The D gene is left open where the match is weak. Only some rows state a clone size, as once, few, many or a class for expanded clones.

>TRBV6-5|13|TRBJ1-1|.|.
CASSLAENTEAFF
TGTGCCAGCAGTTTGGCAGAGAACACTGAAGCTTTCTTT
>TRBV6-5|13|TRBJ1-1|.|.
CASHQGRGTEAFF
TGTGCCAGTCATCAGGGAAGGGGGACTGAAGCTTTCTTT
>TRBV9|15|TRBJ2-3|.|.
CASTPGPPSTDTQYF
TGTGCCAGCACCCCGGGGCCCCCTAGCACAGATACGCAGTATTTT
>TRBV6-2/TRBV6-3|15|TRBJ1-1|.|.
CASSYSLGGNTEAFF
TGTGCCAGCAGTTACTCGCTAGGGGGGAACACTGAAGCTTTCTTT
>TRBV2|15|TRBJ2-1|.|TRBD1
CASSAGTGNNNEQFF
TGTGCCAGCAGTGCCGGGACAGGGAACAACAATGAGCAGTTCTTC
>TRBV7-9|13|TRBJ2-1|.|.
CASSALPDNEQFF
TGTGCCAGCAGCGCCCTCCCCGACAATGAGCAGTTCTTC
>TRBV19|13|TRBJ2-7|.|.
CASSIPRSYEQYF
TGTGCCAGTAGTATCCCACGATCCTACGAGCAGTACTTC
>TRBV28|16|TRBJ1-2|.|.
CASRAVGVPSNYGYTF
TGTGCCAGCAGGGCCGTGGGGGTTCCCTCTAACTATGGCTACACCTTC
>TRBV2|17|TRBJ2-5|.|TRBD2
CASSELVAGGTQETQYF
TGTGCCAGCAGTGAATTGGTAGCGGGGGGCACCCAAGAGACCCAGTACTTC
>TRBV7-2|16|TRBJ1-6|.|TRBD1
CASSPGTVSHNSPLHF
TGTGCCAGCAGCCCTGGGACAGTTAGTCATAATTCACCCCTCCACTTT
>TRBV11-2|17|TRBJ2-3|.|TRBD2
CASSPTPGLAGASTQYF
TGTGCCAGCAGCCCTACGCCGGGGCTAGCGGGGGCCTCTACGCAGTATTTT
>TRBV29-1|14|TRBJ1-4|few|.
CSVGRGETNEKLFF
TGCAGCGTTGGACGAGGTGAAACTAATGAAAAACTGTTTTTT
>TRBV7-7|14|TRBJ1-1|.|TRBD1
CASSAGTGRAEAFF
TGTGCCAGCAGCGCCGGGACAGGGAGGGCTGAAGCTTTCTTT
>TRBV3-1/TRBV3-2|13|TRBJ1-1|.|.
CASSQVPNTEAFF
TGTGCCAGCAGCCAAGTGCCAAACACTGAAGCTTTCTTT
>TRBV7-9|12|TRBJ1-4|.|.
CASSSQGEKLFF
TGTGCCAGCAGCTCGCAGGGGGAAAAACTGTTTTTT
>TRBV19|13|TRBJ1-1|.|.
CASSRNRNTEAFF
TGTGCCAGTAGTAGAAACAGGAACACTGAAGCTTTCTTT
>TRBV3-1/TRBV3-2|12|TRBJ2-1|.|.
CASSQAYNEQFF
TGTGCCAGCAGCCAAGCTTACAATGAGCAGTTCTTC
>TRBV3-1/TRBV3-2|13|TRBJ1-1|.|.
CASSQKATGEAFF
TGTGCCAGCAGCCAAAAGGCGACGGGTGAAGCTTTCTTT
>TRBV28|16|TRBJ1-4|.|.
CASSLLSGPWGEKLFF
TGTGCCAGCAGTTTACTTTCCGGGCCTTGGGGGGAAAAACTGTTTTTT
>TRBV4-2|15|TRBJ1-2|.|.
CASSQGAGVVYGYTF
TGTGCCAGCAGCCAAGGAGCCGGCGTAGTCTATGGCTACACCTTC
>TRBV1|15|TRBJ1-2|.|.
CTSSPRQGSGYGYTF
TGCACCAGCAGCCCACGACAGGGGAGCGGCTATGGCTACACCTTC
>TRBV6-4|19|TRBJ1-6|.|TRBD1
CASSDQYSDGTGGAGALHF
TGTGCCAGCAGTGACCAGTACTCCGACGGGACAGGGGGCGCGGGGGCCCTCCACTTT
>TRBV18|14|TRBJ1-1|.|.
CASSPDNINTEAFF
TGTGCCAGCTCACCGGACAATATAAACACTGAAGCTTTCTTT
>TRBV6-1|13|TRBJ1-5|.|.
CASSEEDGQPQHF
TGTGCCAGCAGTGAAGAAGACGGTCAGCCCCAGCATTTT
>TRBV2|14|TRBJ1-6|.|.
CASRDQGSSSPLHF
TGTGCCAGCAGGGATCAGGGCTCCTCTTCACCCCTCCACTTT
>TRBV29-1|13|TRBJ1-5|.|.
CSVGGAGNQPQHF
TGCAGCGTTGGAGGGGCGGGCAATCAGCCCCAGCATTTT
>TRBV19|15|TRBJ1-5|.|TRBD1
CASSTDRGSNQPQHF
TGTGCCAGTAGTACAGACAGGGGGAGCAATCAGCCCCAGCATTTT
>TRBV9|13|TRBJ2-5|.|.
CASSRGRWETQYF
TGTGCCAGCAGCAGAGGTAGATGGGAGACCCAGTACTTC
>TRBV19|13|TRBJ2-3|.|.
CASTHPSTDTQYF
TGTGCCAGTACTCACCCTAGCACAGATACGCAGTATTTT
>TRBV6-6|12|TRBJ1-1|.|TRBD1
CASSSGQGQAFF
TGTGCCAGCAGTTCGGGACAGGGCCAAGCTTTCTTT
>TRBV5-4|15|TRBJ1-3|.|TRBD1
CASSWGQGIGNTIYF
TGTGCCAGCAGCTGGGGACAGGGAATTGGAAACACCATATATTTT
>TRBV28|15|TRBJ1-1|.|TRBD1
CASSLPGQGQAEAFF
TGTGCCAGCAGCTTACCCGGACAGGGACAGGCTGAAGCTTTCTTT
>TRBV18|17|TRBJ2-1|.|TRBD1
CASSPSLDRAPYNEQFF
TGTGCCAGCTCACCAAGCCTCGACAGGGCCCCCTACAATGAGCAGTTCTTC
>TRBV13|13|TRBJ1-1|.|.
CASSSRVDSEAFF
TGTGCCAGCAGCTCACGGGTTGACTCTGAAGCTTTCTTT
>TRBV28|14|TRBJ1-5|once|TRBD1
CASSLGQGVRPQHF
TGTGCCAGCAGTTTAGGACAGGGGGTCCGGCCCCAGCATTTT